A single sample gave rise to the 20 T cell receptor beta chains below, sequenced in a study of blood T cell repertoires in COVID-19. Repertoires were generated with immunoSEQ multiplex PCR, while TCRdb's copy carries only in-frame clones and drops some. The sample contains approximately 82,000 clones, more than 70% of which appear only once. The sequenced sample consisted of peripheral blood. All receptors derive from a woman aged 55-75 years with acute or convalescent COVID-19.

V is TRBV7-2 and J is TRBJ1-2; 8 nucleotides agree with TRBD1. There are 19 residues in the CDR3. The V and J ends lost 2 bases and 6 bases, in that order; junction bases with no gene match: 20. CDR1 is SGHTA and CDR2 is FQGNSA in the germline V gene. CDR3 residues: CASSLRPRGQGSDWDGYTF. CDR3 nucleotide sequence: TGTGCCAGCAGCTTACGCCCGCGAGGACAGGGTTCCGATTGGGATGGCTACACCTTC. Supplemented by reference TRBV7-2 and TRBJ1-2, the full variable domain reads GAGVSQSPSNKVTEKGKDVELRCDPISGHTALYWYRQSLGQGLEFLIYFQGNSAPDKSGLPSDRFSAERTGGSVSTLTIQRTQQEDSAVYLCASSLRPRGQGSDWDGYTFGSGTRLTVV.

This clone was picked up one time. V is TRBV28 and J is TRBJ1-4, with 10 bases fitting TRBD1. Germline assignment: CDR1 MDHEN and CDR2 SYDVKM. V was pared by 3 bases and J by 6 bases, with 4 bases of the junction left unmatched. The CDR3 is made up of 15 amino acids. For the CDR3, the DNA is TGTGCCAGCAGTTTCCCGGGACAGGGGCATGAAAAACTGTTTTTT. Translation: CASSFPGQGHEKLFF.

V usage is TRBV27 and J usage is TRBJ2-2, with D unclear. Trimming left V 4 bases short and J 4 bases short, with 7 bases between. Germline V gene sequence: CDR1 MNHEY, CDR2 SMNVEV (reference sequence). CDR3 length: 13 amino acids. The CDR3 here is CASSYRITGELFF. In DNA, the CDR3 is TGTGCCAGCAGTTACAGAATCACCGGGGAGCTGTTTTTT.

The V and J genes are TRBV27 and TRBJ2-1; TRBD2 agrees at 14 bases. V lost 3 bases and J lost 0; bases outside the gene matches: 7. The CDR3 is 19 residues long. CDR1 is MNHEY and CDR2 is SMNVEV in the germline V gene (reference sequence). In nucleotides, the CDR3 is TGTGCCAGCAGTTTCCCGGGACTAGCGGGAGCCGGCTCCTACAATGAGCAGTTCTTC. Protein: CASSFPGLAGAGSYNEQFF.

The chain employs TRBV2 and TRBJ1-1, with 8 bases fitting TRBD1. Germline CDR1 reads SNHLY; CDR2 reads FYNNEI. The CDR3 is made up of 14 amino acids. The junction had 6 bases not matched to a gene; V was cut back by 4 bases and J by 5 bases. CDR3 amino acids: CASSGQGAITEAFF. CDR3 DNA sequence: TGTGCCAGCAGTGGCCAGGGGGCGATTACTGAAGCTTTCTTT.

V usage is TRBV30 and J usage is TRBJ2-7, with 12 bases identical to TRBD2. The CDR3 is made up of 15 amino acids. Germline lookup yields CDR1 GTSNPN and CDR2 SVGIG (reference sequence). V shed 2 bases, J shed 6 bases, and the junction held 8 bases outside the gene matches. CDR3 nucleotides: TGTGCCTGGAGTCCTCTAGCGGGAGGGCCGGGCGAGCAGTACTTC. Translation gives CAWSPLAGGPGEQYF.

CDR3 sequence: CASVQTPSGANVLTF. CDR3 DNA: TGCGCCAGCGTACAGACCCCCTCTGGGGCCAACGTCCTGACTTTC. The V and J genes are TRBV5-1 and TRBJ2-6; D is undetermined. Trimming took 7 bases from V and 0 from J, leaving 11 bases between them. Germline CDR1 SGHRS, CDR2 YFSETQ. The CDR3 runs 15 residues. Based on the CDR3 plus reference TRBV5-1 and TRBJ2-6, the full variable domain is KAGVTQTPRYLIKTRGQQVTLSCSPISGHRSVSWYQQTPGQGLQFLFEYFSETQRNKGNFPGRFSGRQFSNSRSEMNVSTLELGDSALYLCASVQTPSGANVLTFGAGSRLTVL.

This clone was seen just once. The rearrangement links TRBV11-2 to TRBJ1-2; D may be TRBD1 (5 bases). Looked up from germline, CDR1 is SGHAT and CDR2 is FQNNGV. V dropped 7 bases and J dropped 0 bases, with 15 bases sitting between them. This CDR3 spans 15 amino acids. The CDR3 bases are TGTGCCAGCACCCTGCGGGGGACGGCTAACTATGGCTACACCTTC. It yields the protein CASTLRGTANYGYTF.

In its sample, this clone was seen once. The chain has TRBV30 and TRBJ1-1; D gene unclear. The CDR3 consists of 13 residues. Trimming took off 0 bases at V and 0 bases at J, with 5 bases between the two ends. The germline gives CDR1 GTSNPN, CDR2 SVGIG (reference sequence). Here the CDR3 DNA reads TGTGCCTGGAGTGTACAAGTGAACACTGAAGCTTTCTTT. Amino acid sequence: CAWSVQVNTEAFF.

J is TRBJ1-1 and V is TRBV5-6; D is unclear. Per germline, CDR1 SGHDT and CDR2 YYEEEE. V gave up 2 bases and J gave up 5 bases, with 10 bases separating them. This CDR3 is 13 amino acids long. CDR3 DNA: TGTGCCAGCAGCTTTCTTGCCGAGACTGAAGCTTTCTTT. This sequence encodes CASSFLAETEAFF.

This clone was counted between two and nine times. The V and J genes are TRBV7-8 and TRBJ2-1; D uncertain. This CDR3 has 16 residues. Germline lookup yields CDR1 SGHVS and CDR2 FQNEAQ. V lost 0 bases, J lost 9 bases, and 18 bases lay in between. The CDR3 DNA reads as TGTGCCAGCAGCTTAGCAGCTCCAGCGAATCCTACTGAGCAGTTCTTC. Translating it yields CASSLAAPANPTEQFF. Complete variable domain (other parts from reference TRBV7-8 and TRBJ2-1): GAGVSQSPRYKVAKRGQDVALRCDPISGHVSLFWYQQALGQGPEFLTYFQNEAQLDKSGLPSDRFFAERPEGSVSTLKIQRTQQEDSAVYLCASSLAAPANPTEQFFGPGTRLTVL.

The rearrangement links TRBV5-4 to TRBJ1-1; D not certain. V lost 6 bases and J 0 bases, leaving 15 bases between the germline ends. The germline V gene has CDR1 SGHNT and CDR2 YYREEE (reference sequence). The CDR3 spans 15 residues. The CDR3 DNA reads TGTGCCAGCAATTCAAGACAAATGATGAACACTGAAGCTTTCTTT. It specifies CASNSRQMMNTEAFF.

The rearrangement joins TRBV5-1 to TRBJ2-2, with D maybe TRBD1 (6 bases). Trimming took off 2 bases at V and 6 bases at J, with 14 bases between the two ends. CDR3 length: 15 amino acids. Germline V gene sequence: CDR1 SGHRS, CDR2 YFSETQ. The CDR3 DNA follows: TGCGCCAGCAGCTTCCAGGCAGGGGTGTCCGGGGAGCTGTTTTTT. It codes for CASSFQAGVSGELFF.

The chain uses TRBV5-5 and TRBJ1-1; possible D gene TRBD1, 5 bases. This CDR3 region has 13 residues. Per germline, CDR1 SGHKS and CDR2 YYEKEE (reference sequence). V lost 4 bases to trimming and J lost 2 bases, with 9 bases between them. The CDR3 region is CASSADSNTEAFF. Here the CDR3 DNA reads TGTGCCAGCAGCGCAGACAGCAACACTGAAGCTTTCTTT.

V gene TRBV27 combines with J gene TRBJ1-2; 7 bases map to TRBD1. V lost 3 bases to trimming and J lost 8 bases; unmatched junction nucleotides: 9. CDR1 MNHEY and CDR2 SMNVEV come from the germline V gene (reference sequence). CDR3 size: 14 residues. The CDR3 loop reads CASSLQGGYGGYTF. The CDR3 bases are TGTGCCAGCAGTTTGCAGGGGGGATACGGAGGCTACACCTTC.

The rearrangement joins TRBV11-3 to TRBJ2-1; TRBD1 matches 8 bases. The germline gives CDR1 SGHNT, CDR2 YENEEA. The CDR3 covers 15 residues. J gave up 2 bases and V 5 bases, and 5 bases lay outside the gene matches. The CDR3 region has the DNA TGTGCCAGCAGCCCAGGACAGGGAACCTACAATGAGCAGTTCTTC. It encodes CASSPGQGTYNEQFF.

This clone was detected only a few times. The chain carries TRBV6-5 and TRBJ2-1; TRBD2 aligns across 8 bases. The CDR3 is 13 residues long. The junction had 14 bases not matched to a gene; V was cut back by 10 bases and J by 12 bases. CDR1 MNHEY and CDR2 SVGAGI come from the germline V gene. CDR3 bases: TGTGCCACCATAGAGGCTAGCGGGTTTTGGCAGTTCTTC. This codes for CATIEASGFWQFF.

The rearrangement uses TRBV27 and TRBJ2-7; D call uncertain. CDR3 length equals 12 residues. From germline, CDR1 is MNHEY and CDR2 SMNVEV (reference sequence). V was trimmed by 5 bases and J by 1 base, leaving 6 bases between them. DNA for the CDR3: TGTGCCAGCAGTACAAGATCCTACGAGCAGTACTTC. This gives the protein CASSTRSYEQYF.

The chain employs TRBV4-3 and TRBJ1-2; 12 bases map to TRBD1. V shed 0 bases and J 7 bases; nucleotides not matched to a gene: 6. Germline V CDR1 and CDR2: LGHNA, YSLEER. The CDR3 is 16 residues long. The CDR3: CASSQDKGQGAGGYTF. CDR3 DNA: TGCGCCAGCAGCCAAGATAAGGGACAGGGGGCGGGTGGCTACACCTTC.

This chain links TRBV6-5 with TRBJ1-4, with a weak D call TRBD1 (5 bases). Germline V gives CDR1 MNHEY, CDR2 SVGAGI. The CDR3 is 15 amino acids. V lost 8 bases to trimming and J lost 2 bases, with 15 bases between them. The CDR3 bases are TGTGCCAGCCGCCAGGGCCCCTCGACTAATGAAAAACTGTTTTTT. The encoded protein is CASRQGPSTNEKLFF.